This T cell receptor beta chain was retrieved from a study of human T cells and chemical hapten exposure. Study at large: Per-sample TCR yield variability stemmed mainly from small pooled library volume differences. Study findings and constraints: TCRs exceeding a frequency of 1 in 1000 stayed unchanged under DPC sensitization.

Individual cDNA molecules in this library carried unique molecular identifiers. MiXCR was run by TCRdb on the 5' RACE reads, yielding one entry per CDR3 protein. This sample carries 80,000 or so distinct CDR3 sequences, about 15% of them seen once, and the ten largest clones take 6.5% to 7%. CDR1 is MDHEN and CDR2 is SYDVKM in the germline V gene. Unmatched junction bases numbered 7, after V lost 3 bases and J lost 0 bases. This CDR3 contains 17 residues. Before extraction, the whole blood was not fractionated, and total RNA was taken from it. This clonotype was counted only a few times. Its target is not known.

The TCR was taken from a female donor in good health. V is TRBV28 and J is TRBJ1-5, with 8 bases matching TRBD1. The CDR3 reads CASSFPGQDLSNQPQHF. The CDR3, as DNA: TGTGCCAGCAGTTTCCCGGGACAGGACCTTAGCAATCAGCCCCAGCATTTT. The full variable domain, with the rest looked up from reference TRBV28 and TRBJ1-5, is DVKVTQSSRYLVKRTGEKVFLECVQDMDHENMFWYRQDPGLGLRLIYFSYDVKMKEKGDIPEGYSVSREKKERFSLILESASTNQTSMYLCASSFPGQDLSNQPQHFGDGTRLSIL.